Below, 6 T cell receptor beta chains from the same sample are listed, as sequenced in a study of beta chain features in type 1 diabetes. General study findings and limits: Patients with Type 1 diabetes showed moderately but significantly shorter TCRB CDR3s in all four CD4+ subsets.

Isolated RNA was reverse transcribed in full, so expressed TCRB transcripts were sequenced. Only in-frame clones appear in the TCRdb table, and some are missing; sequencing was by immunoSEQ multiplex PCR. Of around 650,000 clones in the sample, roughly 12% were seen once. These receptors are not linked to any known antigen. Sequencing input: naive CD4+ T cells from blood. The receptors stem from a man aged 25 to 40 with type 1 diabetes.

This chain uses TRBV18 with TRBJ2-7, with no clear D. The germline V gene encodes CDR1 KGHSH and CDR2 LQKENI. The CDR3 has 15 residues. Trimming stripped 4 bases from V and 0 bases from J, with 13 bases between. The chain's CDR3 is CASSLGHLSSYEQYF. CDR3 nucleotides: TGTGCCAGCTCACTTGGCCACCTGAGCTCCTACGAGCAGTACTTC.

This chain uses TRBV6-5 with TRBJ2-7, with TRBD1 matching over 10 bases. J gave up 3 bases and V 2 bases, and 7 bases lay outside the gene matches. In germline, CDR1 is MNHEY, CDR2 SVGAGI. This CDR3 contains 16 residues. In DNA, the CDR3 is TGTGCCAGCAGTTACCACGGGACAGGGGAGGGCTACGAGCAGTACTTC. It codes for CASSYHGTGEGYEQYF.

V usage is TRBV10-3 and J usage is TRBJ1-4, with D perhaps TRBD1 (6 bases). Germline CDR1 reads ENHRY; CDR2 reads SYGVKD. V was pared by 4 bases and J by 4 bases, with 7 bases between. The CDR3 covers 13 residues. The CDR3 loop reads CAISGQDNEKLFF. CDR3 nucleotide sequence: TGTGCCATCAGTGGACAGGATAATGAAAAACTGTTTTTT.

The CDR3 loop reads CATGQDSYEQYF. The CDR3 DNA reads as TGTGCCACGGGACAGGACTCCTACGAGCAGTACTTC. The gene calls are TRBV25-1 and TRBJ2-7, with 8 bases identical to TRBD1. This CDR3 has 12 residues. Germline values: CDR1 MGHDK, CDR2 SYGVNS. The junction had 2 bases not matched to a gene; V was cut back by 10 bases and J by 0 bases.

This clone occurred a few times. The rearrangement joins TRBV15 to TRBJ2-1, with D possibly TRBD1 on 6 matching bases. V dropped 3 bases and J dropped 6 bases, with 18 bases sitting between them. The CDR3 loop spans 16 amino acids. From germline, CDR1 is LNHNV and CDR2 YYDKDF (reference sequence). CDR3 bases: TGTGCCACCAGCAGTGGTGAGGACCCCAGGGGCAATGAGCAGTTCTTC. It is translated as CATSSGEDPRGNEQFF. The full variable domain, its missing parts supplied by reference TRBV15 and TRBJ2-1, is DAMVIQNPRYQVTQFGKPVTLSCSQTLNHNVMYWYQQKSSQAPKLLFHYYDKDFNNEADTPDNFQSRRPNTSFCFLDIRSPGLGDTAMYLCATSSGEDPRGNEQFFGPGTRLTVL.

This chain links TRBV7-2 with TRBJ1-5; a possible D gene is TRBD1 (5 bases). Germline V gene data show CDR1 as SGHTA and CDR2 as FQGNSA. Trimming cost V 0 bases and J 3 bases, with 12 bases left between them. The CDR3 is made up of 16 amino acids. In nucleotides, the CDR3 is TGTGCCAGCAGCTTAGCAGGATGGGGGGACAATCAGCCCCAGCATTTT. It yields the protein CASSLAGWGDNQPQHF.